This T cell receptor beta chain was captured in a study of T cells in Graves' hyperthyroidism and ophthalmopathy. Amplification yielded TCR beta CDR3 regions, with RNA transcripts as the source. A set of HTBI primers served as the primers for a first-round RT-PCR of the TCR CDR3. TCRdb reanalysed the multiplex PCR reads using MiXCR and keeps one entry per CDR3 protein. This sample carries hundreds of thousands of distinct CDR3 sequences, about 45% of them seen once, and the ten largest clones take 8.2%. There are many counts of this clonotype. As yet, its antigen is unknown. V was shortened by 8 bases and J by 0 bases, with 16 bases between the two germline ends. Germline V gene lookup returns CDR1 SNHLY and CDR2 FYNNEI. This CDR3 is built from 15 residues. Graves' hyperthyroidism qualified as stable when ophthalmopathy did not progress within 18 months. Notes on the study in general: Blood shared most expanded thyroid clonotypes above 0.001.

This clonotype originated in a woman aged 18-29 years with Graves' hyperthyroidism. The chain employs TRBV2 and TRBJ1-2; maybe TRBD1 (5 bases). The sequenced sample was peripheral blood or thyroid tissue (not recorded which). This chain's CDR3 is CASRLGRAANYGYTF. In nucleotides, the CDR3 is TGTGCCAGCCGTCTGGGCAGGGCAGCTAACTATGGCTACACCTTC.